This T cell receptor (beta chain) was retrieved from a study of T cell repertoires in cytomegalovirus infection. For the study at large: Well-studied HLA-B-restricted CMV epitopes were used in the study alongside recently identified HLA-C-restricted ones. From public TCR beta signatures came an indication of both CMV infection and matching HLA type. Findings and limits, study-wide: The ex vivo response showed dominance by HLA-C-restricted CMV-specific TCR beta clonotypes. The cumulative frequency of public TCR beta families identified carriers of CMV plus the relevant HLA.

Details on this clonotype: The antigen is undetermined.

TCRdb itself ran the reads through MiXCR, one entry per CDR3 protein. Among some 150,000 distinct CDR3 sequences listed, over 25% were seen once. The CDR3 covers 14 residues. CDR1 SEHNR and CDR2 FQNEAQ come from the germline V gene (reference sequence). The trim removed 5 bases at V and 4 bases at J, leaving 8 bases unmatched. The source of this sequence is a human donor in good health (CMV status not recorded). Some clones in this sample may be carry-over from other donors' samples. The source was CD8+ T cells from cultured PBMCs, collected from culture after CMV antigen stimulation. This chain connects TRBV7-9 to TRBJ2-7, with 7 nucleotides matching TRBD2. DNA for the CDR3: TGTGCCAGCAGCCCAGGGAGGGGATCTTACGAGCAGTACTTC. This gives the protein CASSPGRGSYEQYF. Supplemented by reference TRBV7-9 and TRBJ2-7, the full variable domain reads DTGVSQNPRHKITKRGQNVTFRCDPISEHNRLYWYRQTLGQGPEFLTYFQNEAQLEKSRLLSDRFSAERPKGSFSTLEIQRTEQGDSAMYLCASSPGRGSYEQYFGPGTRLTVT.